This TCR beta chain was profiled in a study of blood T cell repertoires in COVID-19. Trimming took off 4 bases at V and 4 bases at J, with 10 bases between the two ends. The germline V gene encodes CDR1 SGHTA and CDR2 FQGTGA. The CDR3 runs 13 residues. Only in-frame clones appear in the TCRdb table, and some are missing; sequencing was by immunoSEQ multiplex PCR. Of fewer than 100,000 clones listed, around 86% were seen once; the top ten hold about 5%. This rearrangement joins TRBV7-3 to TRBJ1-2; D unclear. Sequenced: peripheral blood. This clonotype originated in a woman older than 75 with acute or convalescent COVID-19. The CDR3: CASSSQSGYGYTF. As DNA, the CDR3 is TGTGCCAGCAGCTCACAATCTGGCTATGGCTACACCTTC.